Below, one T cell receptor (beta chain) is given with its context. V was trimmed by 8 bases and J by 7 bases, leaving 14 bases between them. The CDR3 runs to 12 residues. Then a second PCR, running about 7 to 11 cycles, was carried out with a sample-barcoded 5' primer and a J-beta primer mix. TCRdb re-derived calls from the 5' RACE reads in MiXCR, one entry per CDR3 protein. The sample shows fewer than 2,000,000 distinct CDR3 sequences, around 40% of them seen only once. This sample was taken from a study of blood T cells in healthy people across ages. Material: blood. The chain has TRBV12-3 or TRBV12-4 and TRBJ1-2; D not certain. The receptor's source is a human donor in good health. CDR3 nucleotides: TGTGCCAGCTCCCCTCTCTTGGCTGGCTACACCTTC. Its protein is CASSPLLAGYTF.